Described below is a single T cell receptor beta chain sequence and its context. Germline CDR1 reads MDHEN; CDR2 reads SYDVKM. The CDR3 has 13 residues. V was shortened by 7 bases and J by 7 bases, with 14 bases between the two germline ends. Profiled with immunoSEQ multiplex PCR; TCRdb holds only in-frame clones, not every one. Among about 89,000 clones, approximately 89% were seen once, and the ten largest hold 21%. The source of the sample is a study of control samples from healthy donors and cancer patients. Sequencing was done on a sample of blood. The origin of this receptor is a man in his thirties or forties in good health. The rearrangement links TRBV28 to TRBJ1-5; TRBD1 might be the D (6 bases). CDR3 sequence (DNA): TGTGCCAGCACGAGGGGGGGTGGACAGCCCCAGCATTTT. This translates into CASTRGGGQPQHF.